The 6 T cell receptor beta chains below were found in one sample sequenced in a study of spatial heterogeneity in lung cancer. Stated time point: sample taken at primary tumor resection. The study sequenced unsorted whole RNA from tumor, nontumor lung or frozen PBMC. One entry per CDR3 protein, called by TCRdb with MiXCR from the 5' RACE reads. The repertoire consists of roughly 100,000 distinct CDR3 sequences, with 7% to 9% occurring once and the leading ten covering less than 9%. The material sequenced was PBMCs, taken at surgery. All receptors derive from a male donor with early-stage non-small cell lung cancer.

The sample holds a few counts of this clonotype. This chain uses TRBV13 with TRBJ2-2, with D uncertain. Germline CDR1 PRHDT, CDR2 FYEKMQ (reference sequence). This CDR3 is built from 12 residues. V gave up 5 bases and J gave up 6 bases, with 7 bases separating them. The CDR3 spells CASSLNPGELFF. For the CDR3, the DNA is TGTGCCAGCAGCCTCAACCCCGGGGAGCTGTTTTTT.

This clonotype appeared many times. The V gene is TRBV6-2 or TRBV6-3, the J gene TRBJ2-5; 9 bases line up with TRBD2. The CDR3 sequence is 15 residues long. The J segment lost 1 base and the V segment lost 6 bases, leaving 6 bases of the junction unmatched. Germline CDR1 is MNHEY and CDR2 is SVGEGT. CDR3 sequence: CASRSGGLVQETQYF. In DNA form, the CDR3 reads TGTGCCAGCAGAAGCGGGGGGCTGGTCCAAGAGACCCAGTACTTC.

This clonotype was counted a few times. The chain carries TRBV4-2 and TRBJ2-3; a weak D match, TRBD2 (5 bases). V dropped 1 base and J dropped 0 bases, with 5 bases sitting between them. The CDR3 is made up of 14 amino acids. Germline CDR1 reads LGHNA; CDR2 reads YNFKEQ. The CDR3 here is CASSQGRSTDTQYF. The CDR3 DNA reads as TGTGCCAGCAGCCAAGGGAGGAGCACAGATACGCAGTATTTT.

This clonotype has a count of ten or more. The chain combines TRBV20-1 with TRBJ2-4, with TRBD1 matching over 8 bases. Germline assignment: CDR1 DFQATT and CDR2 SNEGSKA (reference sequence). The CDR3 loop spans 17 amino acids. J was trimmed by 0 bases and V by 7 bases; bases with no gene match: 14. CDR3 sequence reads: CSVGQGGLVGAKNIQYF. CDR3 coding DNA: TGCAGTGTCGGACAGGGAGGTCTTGTTGGAGCCAAAAACATTCAGTACTTC.

This clonotype was detected only a few times. The rearrangement joins TRBV7-9 to TRBJ1-3, with unresolved D. This CDR3 comprises 18 residues. The V end was cut by 5 bases, the J end by 0 bases, with 20 bases between. From germline, CDR1 is SEHNR and CDR2 FQNEAQ (reference sequence). The CDR3 DNA sequence: TGTGCCAGCAGCGATGGGCTCCGCGGCACTTACTCTGGAAACACCATATATTTT. Its translation: CASSDGLRGTYSGNTIYF.

This clonotype was picked up many times. V is TRBV7-2 and J is TRBJ2-5; 10 bases are shared with TRBD2. Unmatched junction bases numbered 2, after V lost 3 bases and J lost 4 bases. The CDR3 is made up of 14 amino acids. The V gene's germline CDR1 is SGHTA and CDR2 FQGNSA. DNA of the CDR3: TGTGCCAGCAGCTTTCAGCGGGGGGGAGAGACCCAGTACTTC. Translating it yields CASSFQRGGETQYF. The variable domain in full, with the rest retrieved from reference TRBV7-2 and TRBJ2-5, is GAGVSQSPSNKVTEKGKDVELRCDPISGHTALYWYRQSLGQGLEFLIYFQGNSAPDKSGLPSDRFSAERTGGSVSTLTIQRTQQEDSAVYLCASSFQRGGETQYFGPGTRLLVL.